Listed here are 27 T cell receptor beta chains from one sample, sequenced in a study of beta chain features in type 1 diabetes. Every bit of the isolated RNA underwent reverse transcription, so sequencing read expressed TCRB transcripts. Method: immunoSEQ multiplex PCR; TCRdb's copy keeps in-frame clones and lacks some. Here the sample spans 390,000 or so clones, 14% being singletons. The specimen sequenced was naive CD4+ T cells from blood. Every receptor here comes from a young man in good health.

This clone was seen only a few times. The junction differs from germline at one of its ends, possibly a read error. The chain has TRBV6-1 and TRBJ2-2; D is perhaps TRBD2 (5 bases). The CDR3 consists of 13 residues. The germline V gene has CDR1 MNHNS and CDR2 SASEGT. The CDR3 protein is CASKTTNNGELFF. As DNA, the CDR3 is TGTGCCAGCAAGACGACTAACAACGGGGAGCTGTTTTTT.

This chain joins TRBV13 and TRBJ2-1; D call uncertain. The germline V gene encodes CDR1 PRHDT and CDR2 FYEKMQ (reference sequence). The V gene lost 5 bases and the J gene lost 0 bases, with 8 bases spanning the gap. The CDR3 is 14 residues long. The CDR3 region is CASSPRYSYNEQFF. The CDR3, as DNA: TGTGCCAGCAGCCCAAGGTACTCCTACAATGAGCAGTTCTTC.

The chain is built from TRBV7-2 and TRBJ2-5, with a weak D call TRBD2 (5 bases). The V and J ends lost 3 bases and 3 bases respectively, with 20 bases between them. CDR1 and CDR2 (germline): SGHTA, FQGNSA. This CDR3 is 17 amino acids long. The CDR3 DNA sequence: TGTGCCAGCAGCTTCCCCCACCTGGCGGACGGGAAAGAGACCCAGTACTTC. Amino acids: CASSFPHLADGKETQYF.

This clone has a handful of counts. This chain joins TRBV25-1 and TRBJ2-5; D unclear. V was pared by 4 bases and J by 5 bases, with 11 bases between. The V gene's germline CDR1 is MGHDK and CDR2 SYGVNS. The CDR3 extends over 13 amino acids. For the CDR3, the DNA is TGTGCCAGCAGTGCCGGCCAGTGGGAGACCCAGTACTTC. It is translated as CASSAGQWETQYF.

This clone was counted only a few times. This chain links TRBV7-7 with TRBJ2-1; the D is unclear. This CDR3 is built from 9 residues. Germline V gene sequence: CDR1 SSHAT, CDR2 FNYEAQ (reference sequence). CDR3 protein: CAPRGNHFF. Here the CDR3 DNA reads TGTGCACCCCGCGGCAATCACTTCTTC. The whole variable domain, remainder taken from reference TRBV7-7 and TRBJ2-1, is GAGVSQSPRYKVTKRGQDVTLRCDPISSHATLYWYQQALGQGPEFLTYFNYEAQPDKSGLPSDRFSAERPEGSISTLTIQRTEQRDSAMYRCAPRGNHFFGPGTRLTVL.

This clone was observed a few times. The chain has TRBV13 and TRBJ2-1; 11 bases map to TRBD2. Per the germline V gene, CDR1 is PRHDT and CDR2 is FYEKMQ (reference sequence). V trimming: 0 bases; J trimming: 3 bases; junction bases outside the gene matches: 7. The CDR3 covers 18 residues. CDR3 residues: CASSLGTGTSGYYNEQFF. CDR3 in DNA: TGTGCCAGCAGCTTAGGGACCGGGACTAGCGGATACTACAATGAGCAGTTCTTC.

The chain links TRBV5-1 to TRBJ2-1, with a possible D match to TRBD2 (6 bases). V was trimmed by 5 bases and J by 0 bases, leaving 15 bases between them. Germline loops: CDR1 SGHRS, CDR2 YFSETQ. The CDR3 runs to 16 residues. The CDR3 loop reads CASSPGLSSSYNEQFF. CDR3 nucleotide sequence: TGCGCCAGCAGTCCCGGACTATCAAGCTCCTACAATGAGCAGTTCTTC.

This clone appeared a few times. The chain has TRBV6-5 and TRBJ1-3, with D perhaps TRBD1 (6 bases). Trimming stripped 4 bases from V and 2 bases from J, with 12 bases between. Germline assignment: CDR1 MNHEY and CDR2 SVGAGI. The CDR3 extends over 15 amino acids. The DNA for the CDR3 is TGTGCCAGCAGTTCCACAGGGACAACTGGAAACACCATATATTTT. Translating gives CASSSTGTTGNTIYF.

The V and J genes are TRBV5-6 and TRBJ2-7; D is ambiguous. Germline CDR1 and CDR2: SGHDT and YYEEEE. V lost 2 bases to trimming and J lost 3 bases, with 12 bases between them. The CDR3 totals 14 residues. The CDR3 sequence: CASSLSLVIYEQYF. CDR3 DNA: TGTGCCAGCAGCTTAAGCCTTGTCATCTACGAGCAGTACTTC.

The CDR3 reads CASSPSLRTHSGANVLTF. The CDR3 DNA reads as TGTGCCAGCAGCCCATCTCTCCGGACTCATTCTGGGGCCAACGTCCTGACTTTC. The chain couples TRBV7-3 to TRBJ2-6; D perhaps matches TRBD2 (5 bases). The V gene lost 5 bases and the J gene lost 1 base, with 18 bases spanning the gap. The germline V gene has CDR1 SGHTA and CDR2 FQGTGA. The CDR3 length is 18 residues.

V usage is TRBV7-2 and J usage is TRBJ2-7, with 9 bases fitting TRBD2. Trimming took 1 base from V and 7 from J; bases not matched to a gene: 14. Germline V lookup: CDR1 SGHTA, CDR2 FQGNSA. The CDR3 is made up of 17 amino acids. The CDR3 DNA reads as TGTGCCAGCAGCTTAGAGGCTAGCGGGATCATAGGGGTAGAGCAGTACGTC. Translated, it gives CASSLEASGIIGVEQYV.

This clone appeared a few times. V and J are TRBV5-1 and TRBJ2-5; 9 nucleotides align to TRBD2. Germline CDR1 reads SGHRS; CDR2 reads YFSETQ. The CDR3 runs 15 residues. Trimming cost V 4 bases and J 6 bases; bases outside gene matches: 10. CDR3: CASSPDSGSRKTQYF. The DNA of the CDR3 is TGCGCCAGCAGCCCTGATAGCGGGAGTAGGAAGACCCAGTACTTC.

CDR3 protein: CASSLQGDSGNTIYF. CDR3 sequence (DNA): TGTGCCAGCAGCTTACAGGGCGATTCTGGAAACACCATATATTTT. The J gene is TRBJ1-3, the V gene TRBV5-4; TRBD1 might be the D (6 bases). Trimming shortened V by 2 bases and J by 1 base, and 10 bases separated the two germline ends. Germline CDR1 SGHNT, CDR2 YYREEE (reference sequence). The CDR3 is 15 amino acids.

This clone turned up a few times. This chain links TRBV7-2 with TRBJ2-5, with 11 bases identical to TRBD2. V lost 1 base to trimming and J lost 0 bases; unmatched junction nucleotides: 4. Per the germline V gene, CDR1 is SGHTA and CDR2 is FQGNSA. There are 17 residues in the CDR3. CDR3 sequence (DNA): TGTGCCAGCAGCTTAGGTACTAGCGGGGGATACCAAGAGACCCAGTACTTC. This encodes CASSLGTSGGYQETQYF. Full variable domain (outside the CDR3, taken from reference TRBV7-2 and TRBJ2-5): GAGVSQSPSNKVTEKGKDVELRCDPISGHTALYWYRQSLGQGLEFLIYFQGNSAPDKSGLPSDRFSAERTGGSVSTLTIQRTQQEDSAVYLCASSLGTSGGYQETQYFGPGTRLLVL.

The gene calls are TRBV7-9 and TRBJ1-3; D gene uncertain. The CDR3 is 16 residues long. Germline lookup yields CDR1 SEHNR and CDR2 FQNEAQ (reference sequence). V was clipped by 2 bases and J by 0 bases, with 11 bases between them. In nucleotides, the CDR3 is TGTGCCAGCAGCTTACTTAGCCGGAGCTCTGGAAACACCATATATTTT. Translating gives CASSLLSRSSGNTIYF.

This clone was recorded once. This rearrangement joins TRBV4-1 to TRBJ2-3; D ambiguous. Looked up from germline, CDR1 is MGHRA and CDR2 is YSYEKL. This CDR3 has 13 residues. V lost 7 bases and J lost 2, with 10 bases in between. The CDR3 DNA follows: TGCGCCAGCATGTACCGGAACACAGATACGCAGTATTTT. Translation: CASMYRNTDTQYF.

In this sample, this clone turned up a few times. This chain links TRBV7-9 with TRBJ2-5; a weak D match, TRBD2 (6 bases). The V and J ends lost 2 bases and 4 bases respectively, with 11 bases between them. Germline CDR1 is SEHNR and CDR2 is FQNEAQ (reference sequence). The CDR3 runs to 14 residues. The DNA for the CDR3 is TGTGCCAGCAGCTTATTGGTGGGAGGAGAGACCCAGTACTTC. It encodes CASSLLVGGETQYF.

This clone was seen more than once but under ten times. V gene TRBV5-4 combines with J gene TRBJ2-1; D is unresolved. Deletions cut 4 bases from V and 1 base from J, with 18 bases between. The CDR3 contains 17 residues. Germline lookup yields CDR1 SGHNT and CDR2 YYREEE (reference sequence). This CDR3 is CASSPGSGSPSYNEQFF. The CDR3 DNA follows: TGTGCCAGCAGCCCCGGATCCGGGTCGCCATCCTACAATGAGCAGTTCTTC.

The chain recombines TRBV18 with TRBJ1-2; perhaps TRBD1 as D (5 bases). CDR1 and CDR2 (germline): KGHSH, LQKENI. V dropped 6 bases and J dropped 2 bases, with 16 bases sitting between them. The CDR3 consists of 15 residues. In DNA form, the CDR3 reads TGTGCCAGCTCGTCAGGGCTGGGCCAAAACTATGGCTACACCTTC. It yields the protein CASSSGLGQNYGYTF.

This clone showed up many times. J is TRBJ2-7 and V is TRBV30; D unclear. The CDR3 extends over 12 amino acids. The V gene lost 1 base and the J gene lost 1 base, with 5 bases spanning the gap. Germline lookup yields CDR1 GTSNPN and CDR2 SVGIG (reference sequence). The CDR3 is CAWSDGSYEQYV. The CDR3 bases are TGTGCCTGGAGTGACGGTTCCTACGAGCAGTACGTC.

The rearrangement uses TRBV9 and TRBJ2-1; 8 bases are a match to TRBD2. V gave up 4 bases and J gave up 1 base; unmatched junction bases: 7. Germline V lookup: CDR1 SGDLS, CDR2 YYNGEE. CDR3 length equals 16 residues. The CDR3, as DNA: TGTGCCAGCAGCCCCGGGGGGGCTAGTTCCTACAATGAGCAGTTCTTC. Protein product: CASSPGGASSYNEQFF.

This clone was observed a handful of times. This sequence joins TRBV5-6 and TRBJ2-5, with D perhaps TRBD1 (6 bases). The CDR3 contains 14 residues. The V end was cut by 5 bases, the J end by 2 bases, with 13 bases between. CDR1 SGHDT and CDR2 YYEEEE come from the germline V gene. CDR3 bases: TGTGCCAGCAGGCTAACAGGGACGCAAGAGACCCAGTACTTC. It encodes CASRLTGTQETQYF.

J is TRBJ2-4 and V is TRBV18; 7 positions agree with TRBD1. In germline, CDR1 is KGHSH, CDR2 LQKENI. This CDR3 has 15 amino acids. Losses at the gene ends were 5 bases for V and 1 base for J; bases not matched to a gene: 5. The DNA of the CDR3 is TGTGCCAGCTCAGACAGGGTGATTGCCAAAAACATTCAGTACTTC. Its protein product is CASSDRVIAKNIQYF.

The chain combines TRBV5-4 with TRBJ2-6; D unclear. Trimming stripped 2 bases from V and 2 bases from J, with 8 bases between. Germline-derived CDR1 and CDR2 are SGHNT and YYREEE (reference sequence). The CDR3 consists of 15 residues. In nucleotides, the CDR3 is TGTGCCAGCAGCTTTATTACCCCTGGGGCCAACGTCCTGACTTTC. Translating it yields CASSFITPGANVLTF.

The gene calls are TRBV20-1 and TRBJ2-7, with D possibly matching TRBD1 (5 bases). V lost 6 bases to trimming and J lost 5 bases, with 11 bases between them. CDR1 DFQATT and CDR2 SNEGSKA come from the germline V gene (reference sequence). The CDR3 spans 11 residues. CDR3 protein: CSASPGHEQYF. Here the CDR3 DNA reads TGCAGTGCCTCCCCAGGGCACGAGCAGTACTTC.

This chain connects TRBV6-5 to TRBJ1-3; tentatively, D is TRBD1 (5 bases). Germline V lookup: CDR1 MNHEY, CDR2 SVGAGI. This CDR3 is built from 14 residues. The V and J ends lost 5 bases and 0 bases respectively, with 8 bases between them. CDR3 residues: CASSRQRSGNTIYF. CDR3 sequence (DNA): TGTGCCAGCAGTAGACAGCGCTCTGGAAACACCATATATTTT.

This clone has more than one count but fewer than ten. CDR3 DNA: TGCGCCAGCAGCCCGGGGACTGCTAGCACAGATACGCAGTATTTT. Amino acids: CASSPGTASTDTQYF. This sequence joins TRBV5-1 and TRBJ2-3, with D perhaps TRBD2 (6 bases). The CDR3 has 15 amino acids. Germline CDR1 and CDR2: SGHRS and YFSETQ. The V gene lost 4 bases and the J gene lost 0 bases, with 12 bases spanning the gap.